The 27 T cell receptor beta chains listed next were all sequenced from one sample in a study of naive and memory T cell subsets. Ligated cDNA underwent four rounds of PCR with nested alpha and beta constant region primers and SP2. Using its own MiXCR run on the 5' RACE reads, TCRdb lists one record per CDR3 protein. There are 55,000 to 65,000 distinct CDR3 sequences in the sample; approximately 8.5% occur only once, and roughly 19% lies in the top ten. TCR cDNA received a 3' ligated oligonucleotide that carried a UMI. Receptor source: a female donor in good health.

The table lists this clonotype with a few counts. The rearrangement uses TRBV2 and TRBJ2-1, with 11 bases identical to TRBD2. With 5 bases clipped from V and 6 bases from J, the junction kept 6 bases outside the gene matches. The CDR3 loop spans 15 amino acids. Germline V gives CDR1 SNHLY, CDR2 FYNNEI. Here the CDR3 DNA reads TGTGCCAGCAGTCTCACCGGACTAGCGGGCAATGAGCAGTTCTTC. Its translation is CASSLTGLAGNEQFF.

V is TRBV30 and J is TRBJ2-1; a weak D match, TRBD1 (6 bases). This CDR3 region has 12 residues. Deletions cut 5 bases from V and 5 bases from J, with 10 bases between. Germline CDR1 reads GTSNPN; CDR2 reads SVGIG (reference sequence). CDR3 in DNA: TGTGCCTGGGAAGGGGGAAACAATGAGCAGTTCTTC. As protein: CAWEGGNNEQFF. The variable domain in full, completed from reference TRBV30 and TRBJ2-1, reads SQTIHQWPATLVQPVGSPLSLECTVEGTSNPNLYWYRQAAGRGLQLLFYSVGIGQISSEVPQNLSASRPQDRQFILSSKKLLLSDSGFYLCAWEGGNNEQFFGPGTRLTVL.

This clonotype was recorded at least ten times. The gene calls are TRBV6-5 and TRBJ1-1; the D is unclear. Looked up from germline, CDR1 is MNHEY and CDR2 is SVGAGI. The CDR3 runs 15 residues. Trimming removed 0 bases from V and 4 bases from J, with 12 bases in between. The CDR3 bases are TGTGCCAGCAGTTACTCGTCTGGGTGGAGCACTGAAGCTTTCTTT. Amino acids: CASSYSSGWSTEAFF.

This clonotype was observed at least ten times. This sequence joins TRBV2 and TRBJ1-1, with D unresolved. Germline CDR1 and CDR2: SNHLY and FYNNEI. This CDR3 has 13 residues. Trimming stripped 2 bases from V and 0 bases from J, with 4 bases between. CDR3 sequence (DNA): TGTGCCAGCAGTGAACAGCTGAACACTGAAGCTTTCTTT. Protein product: CASSEQLNTEAFF.

The J gene is TRBJ2-3, the V gene TRBV7-3; TRBD2 is a possible D gene (7 bases). Germline assignment: CDR1 SGHTA and CDR2 FQGTGA. V was cut by 1 base and J by 4 bases, with 15 bases left in between. The CDR3 is 16 residues long. DNA of the CDR3: TGTGCCAGCAGCTTAATTGGTGGGGGGGGCGCAGATACGCAGTATTTT. Protein product: CASSLIGGGGADTQYF. The full variable domain, in which reference TRBV7-3 and TRBJ2-3 provide the parts outside the CDR3, is GAGVSQTPSNKVTEKGKYVELRCDPISGHTALYWYRQSLGQGPEFLIYFQGTGAADDSGLPNDRFFAVRPEGSVSTLKIQRTERGDSAVYLCASSLIGGGGADTQYFGPGTRLTVL.

This clonotype appeared many times. The CDR3 is CASSYRGGGNEKLFF. Written as DNA, the CDR3 is TGTGCCAGCAGTTATCGCGGGGGCGGAAATGAAAAACTGTTTTTT. The V call is TRBV6-5, the J call TRBJ1-4, with D tentatively TRBD1 (6 bases). Germline CDR1 and CDR2: MNHEY and SVGAGI. V shed 3 bases and J shed 5 bases, with 13 bases lying between them. The CDR3 loop spans 15 amino acids.

The rearrangement joins TRBV27 to TRBJ1-5; TRBD1 might be the D (6 bases). There are 15 residues in the CDR3. Trimming removed 8 bases at V and 0 bases at J, with 14 bases between. The germline gives CDR1 MNHEY, CDR2 SMNVEV (reference sequence). The DNA of the CDR3 is TGTGCCAGCGGGGGCAGCCCATATAGCAATCAGCCCCAGCATTTT. Translation: CASGGSPYSNQPQHF.

This clonotype was found a few times. This chain links TRBV10-3 with TRBJ1-1; maybe TRBD1 (5 bases). This CDR3 region has 13 residues. Germline-derived CDR1 and CDR2 are ENHRY and SYGVKD. Trimming removed 6 bases at V and 0 bases at J, with 8 bases between. This CDR3 reads CAISRDLNTEAFF. The CDR3 DNA reads as TGTGCCATCAGCCGGGACTTGAACACTGAAGCTTTCTTT.

The chain recombines TRBV11-2 with TRBJ2-1; D is ambiguous. Per germline, CDR1 SGHAT and CDR2 FQNNGV. The CDR3 totals 14 residues. The V and J ends lost 1 base and 9 bases respectively, with 13 bases between them. The CDR3 protein is CASSLVGWAGEQFF. CDR3 bases: TGTGCCAGCAGCTTAGTCGGCTGGGCCGGTGAGCAGTTCTTC.

Only a few counts were recorded for this clonotype. V usage is TRBV13 and J usage is TRBJ2-7; 7 bases line up with TRBD2. CDR1 is PRHDT, CDR2 FYEKMQ, per germline (reference sequence). The CDR3 has 17 amino acids. V shed 0 bases, J shed 2 bases, and the junction held 10 bases outside the gene matches. As DNA, the CDR3 is TGTGCCAGCAGCTTAGGCCGACTAGCATCCACACCCTACGAGCAGTACTTC. Translated, it gives CASSLGRLASTPYEQYF.

The genes are TRBV6-9 and TRBJ1-5; a weak D match, TRBD1 (5 bases). Germline V gene lookup returns CDR1 MNHGY and CDR2 SVAAGI. V lost 0 bases and J 2 bases, leaving 23 bases between the germline ends. This CDR3 spans 20 amino acids. CDR3 region: CASSYSPMRNNRTRNQPQHF. The CDR3 nucleotides read TGTGCCAGCAGTTATTCACCAATGCGGAATAACAGGACTCGCAATCAGCCCCAGCATTTT.

This clonotype has at least ten counts. This chain uses TRBV12-3 or TRBV12-4 with TRBJ1-1; D is unclear. Trimming cost V 5 bases and J 0 bases, with 10 bases left between them. The CDR3 covers 14 residues. The CDR3 loop reads CASSAQDLNTEAFF. CDR3 in DNA: TGTGCCAGCAGTGCGCAGGATCTGAACACTGAAGCTTTCTTT.

V gene TRBV5-4 combines with J gene TRBJ2-1, with TRBD2 identical over 11 bases. Germline-derived CDR1 and CDR2 are SGHNT and YYREEE (reference sequence). CDR3 size: 15 residues. V shed 3 bases, J shed 7 bases, and the junction held 6 bases outside the gene matches. The chain's CDR3 is CASSSFSGRGNEQFF. CDR3 in DNA: TGTGCCAGCAGCTCCTTTAGCGGGAGGGGAAATGAGCAGTTCTTC.

This clonotype was detected only a few times. The chain recombines TRBV6-1 with TRBJ2-1; no clear D. The ends were cut back, 1 base at V and 2 bases at J, with 9 bases in the middle. The germline gives CDR1 MNHNS, CDR2 SASEGT. CDR3 length equals 15 residues. The CDR3 coding sequence is TGTGCCAGCAGTGAAGGGGGAATCCCCTACAATGAGCAGTTCTTC. Protein sequence: CASSEGGIPYNEQFF.

The sample holds many counts of this clonotype. V gene TRBV20-1 combines with J gene TRBJ2-7; D not resolved. Trimming pared 2 bases from V and 7 bases from J, leaving 33 bases between. CDR1 is DFQATT and CDR2 is SNEGSKA in the germline V gene (reference sequence). The CDR3 is 19 amino acids. CDR3 sequence reads: CSARSPNRTNRLLSQEQYF. For the CDR3, the DNA is TGCAGTGCTAGATCACCCAATCGCACCAATCGCCTTCTGTCCCAGGAGCAGTACTTC.

The chain couples TRBV12-5 to TRBJ2-7; D perhaps matches TRBD1 (5 bases). The length of the CDR3 is 12 residues. The germline V gene has CDR1 LGHNT and CDR2 FRNRAP. The V gene lost 6 bases and the J gene lost 3 bases, with 9 bases spanning the gap. The CDR3 nucleotides are TGTGCTAGTGGCCAGACAGTCTACGAGCAGTACTTC. Its protein is CASGQTVYEQYF.

This chain uses TRBV19 with TRBJ2-7, with D uncertain. The CDR3 runs to 11 residues. Trimming pared 9 bases from V and 6 bases from J, leaving 12 bases between. CDR1 is LNHDA, CDR2 SQIVND, per germline (reference sequence). The chain's CDR3 is CASGKTSEQYF. DNA for the CDR3: TGTGCCAGCGGAAAAACGAGCGAGCAGTACTTC. Together with reference TRBV19 and TRBJ2-7, the CDR3 gives the full variable domain: DGGITQSPKYLFRKEGQNVTLSCEQNLNHDAMYWYRQDPGQGLRLIYYSQIVNDFQKGDIAEGYSVSREKKESFPLTVTSAQKNPTAFYLCASGKTSEQYFGPGTRLTVT.

This clonotype was recorded many times. This chain uses TRBV5-1 with TRBJ2-7; either TRBD1 or TRBD2 may fit D (5 bases each). CDR3 length: 15 residues. Germline V gene data show CDR1 as SGHRS and CDR2 as YFSETQ. Between the trimmed V and J ends, which lost 4 bases and 5 bases, there was a span of 19 bases. CDR3 region: CASSIDGSRGHEQYF. As DNA, the CDR3 is TGCGCCAGCAGCATCGACGGGTCCCGGGGCCACGAGCAGTACTTC.

The J gene is TRBJ2-5, the V gene TRBV7-6; no clear D. Germline V gives CDR1 SGHVS, CDR2 FNYEAQ. This CDR3 is built from 13 residues. The germline V and J ends were trimmed by 4 bases and 2 bases, with 8 bases remaining between them. CDR3 sequence (DNA): TGTGCCAGCAGCTCCGAGGAGCAAGAGACCCAGTACTTC. This gives the protein CASSSEEQETQYF.

Ten or more counts support this clonotype. The chain combines TRBV12-3 or TRBV12-4 with TRBJ1-2; 12 positions match TRBD1. Losses at the gene ends were 5 bases for V and 5 bases for J; bases not matched to a gene: 12. The CDR3 runs 17 residues. The CDR3 DNA follows: TGTGCCAGCAGTCCCGGGACAGGGGGCGAGCCTGGATATGGCTACACCTTC. Translated, it gives CASSPGTGGEPGYGYTF.

V is TRBV14 and J is TRBJ2-7, with 10 nucleotides matching TRBD1. J was trimmed by 2 bases and V by 2 bases; bases with no gene match: 6. CDR1 is SGHDN and CDR2 is FVKESK in the germline V gene. The CDR3 is 16 amino acids. CDR3 sequence reads: CASSQWGQGSPYEQYF. CDR3 nucleotides: TGTGCCAGCAGCCAATGGGGACAGGGGTCCCCCTACGAGCAGTACTTC.

This clonotype showed up many times. V gene TRBV20-1 combines with J gene TRBJ1-2; D not certain. Germline CDR1 DFQATT, CDR2 SNEGSKA (reference sequence). The CDR3 sequence is 12 residues long. V was clipped by 0 bases and J by 7 bases, with 9 bases between them. CDR3 sequence (DNA): TGCAGTGCTAGAGAGTATAGAGGTGGCTACACCTTC. Translating gives CSAREYRGGYTF.

This clonotype was seen a handful of times. The CDR3: CAWSVLDEQFF. Written as DNA, the CDR3 is TGTGCCTGGAGTGTCCTAGATGAGCAGTTCTTC. V gene TRBV30 combines with J gene TRBJ2-1; D not resolved. CDR1 is GTSNPN, CDR2 SVGIG, per germline (reference sequence). This CDR3 has 11 amino acids. Trimming removed 0 bases at V and 8 bases at J, with 5 bases between.

This clonotype turned up a few times. The chain joins TRBV11-1 to TRBJ2-5; possible D gene TRBD1, 6 bases. V lost 4 bases and J 2 bases, leaving 14 bases between the germline ends. Germline CDR1 is SGHAT and CDR2 is FQDESV (reference sequence). There are 15 residues in the CDR3. The CDR3 DNA is TGTGCCAGCAGCTCCCGGGACATACGGCAAGAGACCCAGTACTTC. Translated, it gives CASSSRDIRQETQYF.

A few counts support this clonotype. The gene calls are TRBV6-6 and TRBJ2-7; TRBD2 matches 8 bases. The CDR3 has 18 residues. In germline, CDR1 is MNHNY, CDR2 SVGAGI (reference sequence). Trimming took 2 bases from V and 7 from J; bases not matched to a gene: 19. DNA for the CDR3: TGTGCCAGCAGTTACCCCGTAGTAAATCCTAGCGGGTCTCGAGAGCAGTACTTC. It is translated as CASSYPVVNPSGSREQYF.

Ten or more counts support this clonotype. The V gene is TRBV5-1, the J gene TRBJ1-2; 8 bases match TRBD1. J was trimmed by 1 base and V by 4 bases; bases with no gene match: 12. There are 17 residues in the CDR3. Germline V gene sequence: CDR1 SGHRS, CDR2 YFSETQ. The CDR3 DNA reads as TGCGCCAGCAGCGATCCCCGGACAGGGTTAGTTAACTATGGCTACACCTTC. Amino acid sequence: CASSDPRTGLVNYGYTF.

This clonotype turned up a few times. J is TRBJ1-3 and V is TRBV2; D perhaps matches TRBD1 (5 bases). This CDR3 comprises 18 residues. V was trimmed by 3 bases and J by 0 bases, leaving 18 bases between them. CDR1 SNHLY and CDR2 FYNNEI come from the germline V gene. DNA for the CDR3: TGTGCCAGCAGTGAGATGTGGGGGGGACTCGGCTCTGGAAACACCATATATTTT. This gives the protein CASSEMWGGLGSGNTIYF.